This is a list of T cell receptor beta chains from one sample in a study of control samples from healthy donors and cancer patients. Using immunoSEQ multiplex PCR, the repertoire was profiled, and TCRdb retains in-frame clones only, with some absent. The top ten hold roughly 1.5% of the sample, which has roughly 200,000 clones, 80% to 95% seen once. Sample: blood. Every receptor here comes from a man aged 18 to 30 in good health. Each CDR3 is given with its conserved first and last residue. The D gene is left open where the match is weak. The listing skips clone size in some rows; elsewhere it reads once, few, many or a size class.

>NA|TRBV13|TRBJ1-6|NA
TGTGCCAGCAGCCTGACACCTAGCTCCTATAATTCACCCCTCCACTTT
CASSLTPSSYNSPLHF
>NA|TRBV5-1|TRBJ1-1|NA
TGCGCCAGCAGCTCCTATTCTGGGGGCAACACTGAAGCTTTCTTT
CASSSYSGGNTEAFF
>NA|TRBV5-5|TRBJ2-7|NA
TGTGCCAGCAGCTTGTCTGCAGGCGCCTACGAGCAGTACTTC
CASSLSAGAYEQYF
>TRBD2|TRBV5-4|TRBJ2-1|NA
TGTGCCAGCAGTTACGCCGGGACTAGACCCTACAATGAGCAGTTCTTC
CASSYAGTRPYNEQFF
>NA|TRBV5-1|TRBJ2-7|NA
TGCGCCAGCAGCTTCTCCGGCGAGCAGTACTTC
CASSFSGEQYF
>NA|TRBV7-9|TRBJ1-5|NA
TGTGCCAGCAGCTCCGCCGACAGATTCAATCAGCCCCAGCATTTT
CASSSADRFNQPQHF
>TRBD1|TRBV14|TRBJ2-2|NA
TGTGCCAGCAGCCAGTGGACAGGGAGTGGGAACACCGGGGAGCTGTTTTTT
CASSQWTGSGNTGELFF
>NA|TRBV14|TRBJ2-4|NA
TGTGCCAGCAGGCACAGCTCTAAGGACAACATTCAGTACTTC
CASRHSSKDNIQYF
>TRBD1|TRBV5-5|TRBJ1-4|NA
TGTGCCAGCAGCTTGGTAGGCAGGGGGCCTAATGAAAAACTGTTTTTT
CASSLVGRGPNEKLFF
>NA|TRBV19|TRBJ1-2|few
TGTGCCAGTAGTACAGGGTTTGGCTATGGCTACACCTTC
CASSTGFGYGYTF
>NA|TRBV9|TRBJ1-2|NA
TGTGCCAGCAGCGACCGGGTGGCTGGCTACACCTTC
CASSDRVAGYTF
>NA|TRBV4-2|TRBJ1-1|NA
TGTGCCAGCAGCCAAGTTTTAGACACTGAAGCTTTCTTT
CASSQVLDTEAFF
>NA|TRBV5-5|TRBJ2-1|NA
TGTGCCAGCAGTTTTTTCCTCGGGGACCCGAGGAATGAGCAGTTCTTC
CASSFFLGDPRNEQFF
>TRBD1|TRBV12-5|TRBJ1-2|few
TGTGCTAGTGGTCTTCGTAAACCCGGACAGGGCCCTAACTATGGCTACACCTTC
CASGLRKPGQGPNYGYTF
>TRBD1|TRBV10-3|TRBJ1-4|NA
TGTGCCATCAGCACCACGTCCCGGGACAGTGGAACTAATGAAAAACTGTTTTTT
CAISTTSRDSGTNEKLFF
>NA|TRBV5-1|TRBJ2-7|NA
TGCGCCAGCAGCTTGGCAGGGCCTCCCTACGAGCAGTACTTC
CASSLAGPPYEQYF
>NA|TRBV2|TRBJ1-3|NA
TGTGCCAGCACCTTGGTAACAGGGAATGGAAACACCATATATTTT
CASTLVTGNGNTIYF
>NA|TRBV6-5|TRBJ1-1|few
TGTGCCAGCACGACAGGGAACACTGAAGCTTTCTTT
CASTTGNTEAFF
>NA|TRBV18|TRBJ2-1|NA
TGTGCCAGCTCACTAATGGGGCGAAATGAGCAGTTCTTC
CASSLMGRNEQFF
>NA|TRBV29-1|TRBJ1-3|NA
TGCAGCGTTGAAGCAGGATACTCTGGAAACACCATATATTTT
CSVEAGYSGNTIYF
>TRBD1|TRBV6-1|TRBJ2-3|NA
TGTGCCAGCAGTGAAGTACCGACAGGGGGCCCCCCAGATACGCAGTATTTT
CASSEVPTGGPPDTQYF
>NA|TRBV9|TRBJ1-2|NA
TGTGCCAGCAGCGTAGGGCCTGCGCAGGGTCTTAGGGAGGACTATGGCTACACCTTC
CASSVGPAQGLREDYGYTF